This T cell receptor (delta chain) was profiled in a study of gamma-delta chains in newborns, infants, children. Overall study: Microbial exposure reportedly drives polyclonal innate γδ T cell expansion after birth.

There are 18 residues in the CDR3. Germline V gene lookup returns CDR1 TSWWSYY and CDR2 QGS. There are a few counts of this clone. The protein TCRdb lists belongs to a much larger clone and differs from this DNA's translation at residue 14, which points to a read error; the protein shown is made from the DNA. TCRdb used CATT to re-call clones from the reads. The sample carries thousands of delta-chain clones, over 2% recorded once. The TCR was taken from a child who was a newborn, infant or young child, either healthy, febrile or measles-vaccinated (not recorded which). Input material: blood. This rearrangement joins TRDV1 to TRDJ2; TRDD3 matches 7 bases. CDR3 sequence (DNA): TGTGCTCTTGGGGAAGAGGGGGGATCCCGACCACTGACAGTACAACTCTTCTTT. Translated: CALGEEGGSRPLTVQLFF.